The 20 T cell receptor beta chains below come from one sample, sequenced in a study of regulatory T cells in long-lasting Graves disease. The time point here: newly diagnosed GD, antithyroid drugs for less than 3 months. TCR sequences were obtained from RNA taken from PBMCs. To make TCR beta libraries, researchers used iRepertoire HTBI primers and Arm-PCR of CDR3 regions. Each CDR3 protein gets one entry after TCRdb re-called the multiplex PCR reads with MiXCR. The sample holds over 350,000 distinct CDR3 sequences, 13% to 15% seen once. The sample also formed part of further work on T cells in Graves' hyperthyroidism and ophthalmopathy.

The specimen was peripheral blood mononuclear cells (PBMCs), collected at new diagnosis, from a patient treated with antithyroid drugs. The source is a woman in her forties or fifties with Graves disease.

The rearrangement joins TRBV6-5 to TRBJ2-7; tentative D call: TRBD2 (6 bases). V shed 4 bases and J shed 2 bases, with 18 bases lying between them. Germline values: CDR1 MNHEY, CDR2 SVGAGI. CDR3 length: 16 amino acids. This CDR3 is CASSSPYGSSAYEQYF. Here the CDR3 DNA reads TGTGCCAGCAGTTCCCCATACGGGAGTTCCGCCTACGAGCAGTACTTC.

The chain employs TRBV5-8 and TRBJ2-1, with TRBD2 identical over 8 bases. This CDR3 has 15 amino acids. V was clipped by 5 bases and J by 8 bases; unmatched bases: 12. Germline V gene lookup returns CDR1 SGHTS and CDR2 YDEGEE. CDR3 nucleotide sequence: TGTGCCAGCAGACCAGCGGGAGCGGGAGAAGATGAGCAGTTCTTC. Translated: CASRPAGAGEDEQFF.

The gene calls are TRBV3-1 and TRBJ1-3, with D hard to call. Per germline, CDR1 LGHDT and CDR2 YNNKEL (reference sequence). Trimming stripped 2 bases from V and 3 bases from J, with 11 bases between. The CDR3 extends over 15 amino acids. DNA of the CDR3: TGTGCCAGCAGCCAACAGGAACTTTATGGAAACACCATATATTTT. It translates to CASSQQELYGNTIYF. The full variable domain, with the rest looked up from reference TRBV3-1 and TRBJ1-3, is DTAVSQTPKYLVTQMGNDKSIKCEQNLGHDTMYWYKQDSKKFLKIMFSYNNKELIINETVPNRFSPKSPDKAHLNLHINSLELGDSAVYFCASSQQELYGNTIYFGEGSWLTVV.

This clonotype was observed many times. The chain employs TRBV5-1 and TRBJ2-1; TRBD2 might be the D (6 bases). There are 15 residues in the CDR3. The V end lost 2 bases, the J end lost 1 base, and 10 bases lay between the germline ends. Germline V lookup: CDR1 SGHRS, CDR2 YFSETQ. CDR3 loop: CASSFGLASYNEQFF. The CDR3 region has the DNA TGCGCCAGCAGCTTCGGGCTAGCGTCCTACAATGAGCAGTTCTTC.

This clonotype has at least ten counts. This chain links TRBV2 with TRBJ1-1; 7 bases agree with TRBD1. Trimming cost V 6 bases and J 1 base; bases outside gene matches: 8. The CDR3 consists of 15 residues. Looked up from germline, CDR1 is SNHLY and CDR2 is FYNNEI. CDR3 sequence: CASSGQGGTNTEAFF. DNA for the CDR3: TGTGCCAGCAGCGGCCAGGGGGGGACGAACACTGAAGCTTTCTTT. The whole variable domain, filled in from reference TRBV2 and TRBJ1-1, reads EPEVTQTPSHQVTQMGQEVILRCVPISNHLYFYWYRQILGQKVEFLVSFYNNEISEKSEIFDDQFSVERPDGSNFTLKIRSTKLEDSAMYFCASSGQGGTNTEAFFGQGTRLTVV.

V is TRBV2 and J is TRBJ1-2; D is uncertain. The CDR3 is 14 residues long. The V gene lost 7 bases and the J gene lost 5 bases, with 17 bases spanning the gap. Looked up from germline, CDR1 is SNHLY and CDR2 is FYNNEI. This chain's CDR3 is CASTESPEVYGYTF. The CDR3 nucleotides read TGTGCCAGCACGGAATCCCCGGAGGTGTATGGCTACACCTTC. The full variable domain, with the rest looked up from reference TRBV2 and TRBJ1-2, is EPEVTQTPSHQVTQMGQEVILRCVPISNHLYFYWYRQILGQKVEFLVSFYNNEISEKSEIFDDQFSVERPDGSNFTLKIRSTKLEDSAMYFCASTESPEVYGYTFGSGTRLTVV.

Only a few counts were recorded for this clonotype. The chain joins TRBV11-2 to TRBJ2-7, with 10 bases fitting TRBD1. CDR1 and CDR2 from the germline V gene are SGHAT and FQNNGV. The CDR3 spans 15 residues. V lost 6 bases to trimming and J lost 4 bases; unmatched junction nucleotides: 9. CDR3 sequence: CASRARQGARYEQYF. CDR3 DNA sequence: TGTGCCAGCAGAGCCCGACAGGGGGCTAGGTACGAGCAGTACTTC.

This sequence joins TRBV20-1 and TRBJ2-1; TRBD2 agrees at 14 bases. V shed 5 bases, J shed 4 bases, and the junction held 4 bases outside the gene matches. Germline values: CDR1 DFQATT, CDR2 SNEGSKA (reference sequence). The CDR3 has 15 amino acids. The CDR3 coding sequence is TGCAGTGCTCCCTGGACTAGCGGGAGGTACAATGAGCAGTTCTTC. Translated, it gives CSAPWTSGRYNEQFF.

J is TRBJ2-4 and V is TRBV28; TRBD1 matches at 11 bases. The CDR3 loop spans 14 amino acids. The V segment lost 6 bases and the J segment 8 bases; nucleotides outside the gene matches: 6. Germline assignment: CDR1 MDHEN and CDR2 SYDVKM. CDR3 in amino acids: CASSTGTGGHIQYF. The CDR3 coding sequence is TGTGCCAGCAGCACAGGGACAGGGGGGCACATTCAGTACTTC. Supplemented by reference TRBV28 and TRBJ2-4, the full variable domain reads DVKVTQSSRYLVKRTGEKVFLECVQDMDHENMFWYRQDPGLGLRLIYFSYDVKMKEKGDIPEGYSVSREKKERFSLILESASTNQTSMYLCASSTGTGGHIQYFGAGTRLSVL.

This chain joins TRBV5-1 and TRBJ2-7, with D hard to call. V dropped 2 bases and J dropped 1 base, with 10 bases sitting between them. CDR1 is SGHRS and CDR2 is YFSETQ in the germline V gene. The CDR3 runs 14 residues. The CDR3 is CASSLGRPSYEQYF. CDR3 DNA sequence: TGCGCCAGCAGCTTAGGACGGCCTTCCTACGAGCAGTACTTC.

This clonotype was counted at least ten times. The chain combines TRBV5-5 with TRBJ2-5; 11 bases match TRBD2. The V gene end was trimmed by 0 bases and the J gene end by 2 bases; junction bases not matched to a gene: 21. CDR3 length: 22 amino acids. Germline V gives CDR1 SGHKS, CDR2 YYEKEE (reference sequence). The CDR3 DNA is TGTGCCAGCAGCTTGGCCCTAACTAGCGGGAGTTCCACCGTCCACCCTCAAGAGACCCAGTACTTC. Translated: CASSLALTSGSSTVHPQETQYF.

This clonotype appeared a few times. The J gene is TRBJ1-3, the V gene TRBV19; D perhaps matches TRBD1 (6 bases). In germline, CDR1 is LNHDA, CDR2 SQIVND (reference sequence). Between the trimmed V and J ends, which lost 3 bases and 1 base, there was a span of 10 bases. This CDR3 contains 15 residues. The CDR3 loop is CASSMDRSSGNTIYF. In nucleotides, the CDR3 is TGTGCCAGTAGTATGGACAGAAGTTCTGGAAACACCATATATTTT.

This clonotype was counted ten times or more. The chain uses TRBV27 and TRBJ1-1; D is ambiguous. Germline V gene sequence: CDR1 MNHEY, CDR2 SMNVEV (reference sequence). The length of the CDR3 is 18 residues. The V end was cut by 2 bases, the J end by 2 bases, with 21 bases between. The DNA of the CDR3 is TGTGCCAGCAGTTTAAGAGCACCGCGGAGGTTAGGTAACACTGAAGCTTTCTTT. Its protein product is CASSLRAPRRLGNTEAFF.

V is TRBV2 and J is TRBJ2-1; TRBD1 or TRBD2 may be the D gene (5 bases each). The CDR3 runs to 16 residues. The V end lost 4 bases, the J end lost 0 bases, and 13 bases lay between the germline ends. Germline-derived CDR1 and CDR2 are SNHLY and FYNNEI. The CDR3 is CASSGGPGSSYNEQFF. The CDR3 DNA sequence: TGTGCCAGCAGTGGAGGTCCAGGGAGCTCCTACAATGAGCAGTTCTTC.

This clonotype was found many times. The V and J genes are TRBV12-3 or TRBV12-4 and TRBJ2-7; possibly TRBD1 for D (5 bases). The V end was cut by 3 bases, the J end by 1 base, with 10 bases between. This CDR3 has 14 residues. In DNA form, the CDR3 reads TGTGCCAGCAGTTTTGTAGGGGTGTCCTACGAGCAGTACTTC. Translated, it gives CASSFVGVSYEQYF.

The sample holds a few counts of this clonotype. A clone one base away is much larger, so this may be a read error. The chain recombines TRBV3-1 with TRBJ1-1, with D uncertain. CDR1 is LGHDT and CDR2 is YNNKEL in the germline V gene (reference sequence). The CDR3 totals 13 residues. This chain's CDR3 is CASSQAVNTEASF. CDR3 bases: TGTGCCAGCAGCCAAGCTGTGAACACTGAAGCTTCCTTT.

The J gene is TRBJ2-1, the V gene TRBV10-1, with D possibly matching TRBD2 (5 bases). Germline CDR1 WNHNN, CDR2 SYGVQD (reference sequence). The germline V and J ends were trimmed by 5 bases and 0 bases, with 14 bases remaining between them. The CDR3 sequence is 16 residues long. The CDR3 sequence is CASSNLGDSSYNEQFF. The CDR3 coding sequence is TGCGCCAGCAGTAACCTGGGAGATAGCTCCTACAATGAGCAGTTCTTC.

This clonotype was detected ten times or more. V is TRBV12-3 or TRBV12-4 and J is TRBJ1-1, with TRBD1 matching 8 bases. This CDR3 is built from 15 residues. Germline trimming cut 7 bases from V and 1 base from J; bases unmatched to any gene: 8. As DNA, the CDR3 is TGTGCCAGCAACTCACAGGGGGTTGAGAACACTGAAGCTTTCTTT. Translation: CASNSQGVENTEAFF.

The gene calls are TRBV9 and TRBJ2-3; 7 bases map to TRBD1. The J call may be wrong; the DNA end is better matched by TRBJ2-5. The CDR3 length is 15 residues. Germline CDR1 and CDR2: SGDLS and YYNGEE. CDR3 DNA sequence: TGTGCCAGCAGCGTAGTTGGGACAGCCCATGAGGCCCAGTACTTC. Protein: CASSVVGTAHEAQYF.

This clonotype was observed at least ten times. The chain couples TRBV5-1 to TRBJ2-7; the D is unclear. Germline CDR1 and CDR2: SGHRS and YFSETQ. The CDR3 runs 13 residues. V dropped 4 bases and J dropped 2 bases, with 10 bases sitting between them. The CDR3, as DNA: TGCGCCAGCAGCCTGCAGTTTGCCTACGAGCAGTACTTC. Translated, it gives CASSLQFAYEQYF.